Listed below are T cell receptor beta chains from one sample, sequenced in a study of T-cell memory formation after mild COVID-19. TCRdb independently ran MiXCR on the 5' RACE reads; one entry per CDR3 protein. The profile covers under 450,000 distinct CDR3 sequences, with approximately 15% appearing a single time and under 25% taken by the ten largest. Sequenced: PBMCs or a T cell subset sorted from them (not recorded which). The receptors were sampled from a man in his late teens or twenties who had mild COVID-19 (a few samples of this study predate the infection). Cell type and time point are not known. Both conserved end residues are part of each CDR3. Fields, in order: D gene, J gene, V gene, clone size, CDR3 protein, CDR3 DNA. The D gene is left open where the match is weak. Clone size, where shown, is once, few, many, or a class for clones that have expanded.

.,TRBJ1-6,TRBV11-3,.,CASSQDGGTYNSPLHF,TGTGCCAGCAGCCAGGACGGTGGAACCTATAATTCACCCCTCCACTTT
.,TRBJ2-5,TRBV6-2/TRBV6-3,.,CASSYRSSSETQYF,TGTGCCAGCAGTTACAGGTCCAGCTCCGAGACCCAGTACTTC
TRBD2,TRBJ2-5,TRBV20-1,.,CSAAGLAGPQETQYF,TGCAGCGCCGCGGGACTAGCGGGGCCTCAAGAGACCCAGTACTTC
.,TRBJ1-2,TRBV28,.,CASKVGASRGYTF,TGTGCCAGCAAAGTAGGGGCCTCTCGGGGCTACACCTTC
TRBD2,TRBJ2-3,TRBV28,once,CASGEGGVATDTQYF,TGTGCCAGCGGGGAGGGTGGAGTAGCCACAGATACGCAGTATTTT
TRBD1,TRBJ2-3,TRBV7-2,few,CASSLSAGGGDTQYF,TGTGCCAGCAGCTTATCAGCAGGGGGTGGAGATACGCAGTATTTT
TRBD2,TRBJ2-7,TRBV2,few,CASRDSGATYEQYF,TGTGCCAGCAGGGATAGCGGGGCTACCTACGAGCAGTACTTC
TRBD1,TRBJ1-1,TRBV3-1,.,CASSYWTGQAFF,TGTGCCAGCAGTTATTGGACAGGGCAGGCTTTCTTT
.,TRBJ1-2,TRBV3-1,few,CASSQDSTGGDGYTF,TGTGCCAGCAGCCAAGATAGTACAGGCGGGGATGGCTACACCTTC
.,TRBJ2-3,TRBV18,.,CASSPQALSTDTQYF,TGTGCCAGCTCACCACAAGCTCTTAGCACAGATACGCAGTATTTT
.,TRBJ2-2,TRBV5-1,few,CASKGAGPNTGELFF,TGCGCCAGCAAGGGAGCAGGGCCGAACACCGGGGAGCTGTTTTTT
TRBD2,TRBJ2-3,TRBV19,.,CASSILTSGGLTQYF,TGTGCCAGTAGTATCCTGACTAGCGGGGGGCTTACGCAGTATTTT